The 30 T cell receptor beta chains below all came from one sample that was sequenced in a study of blood T cells in healthy people across ages. A second PCR of 7 to 11 cycles used a sample-barcoded 5' primer and a J-beta primer mix. MiXCR was run by TCRdb on the 5' RACE reads, yielding one entry per CDR3 protein. The data contain under 1,000,000 distinct CDR3 sequences, approximately 35% of them singletons. Sequences were obtained from blood. Every receptor here comes from a man aged 18 to 29 in good health.

V and J are TRBV6-2 or TRBV6-3 and TRBJ2-7; D remains unclear. Per germline, CDR1 MNHEY and CDR2 SVGEGT. The CDR3 runs to 13 residues. V lost 3 bases, J lost 1 base, and 7 bases lay in between. CDR3 nucleotide sequence: TGTGCCAGCAGTTATTGGCATTCCTACGAGCAGTACTTC. This sequence encodes CASSYWHSYEQYF.

V usage is TRBV29-1 and J usage is TRBJ2-3; D gene uncertain. Per germline, CDR1 SQVTM and CDR2 ANQGSEA. V was pared by 5 bases and J by 5 bases, with 11 bases between. The CDR3 extends over 12 amino acids. CDR3 loop: CSVNLLEDTQYF. DNA of the CDR3: TGCAGCGTTAACCTCTTGGAAGATACGCAGTATTTT.

This rearrangement joins TRBV29-1 to TRBJ1-2, with 7 bases lining up with TRBD1. Per germline, CDR1 SQVTM and CDR2 ANQGSEA. The CDR3 runs 13 residues. The V segment lost 5 bases and the J segment 9 bases; nucleotides outside the gene matches: 12. CDR3 in DNA: TGCAGCGTTCGCTCAAGGGACAGCCGAAGCTACACCTTC. Translation gives CSVRSRDSRSYTF. Supplemented by reference TRBV29-1 and TRBJ1-2, the full variable domain reads SAVISQKPSRDICQRGTSLTIQCQVDSQVTMMFWYRQQPGQSLTLIATANQGSEATYESGFVIDKFPISRPNLTFSTLTVSNMSPEDSSIYLCSVRSRDSRSYTFGSGTRLTVV.

This clonotype was counted a few times. V usage is TRBV12-3 or TRBV12-4 and J usage is TRBJ2-3, with TRBD2 matching 7 bases. V dropped 3 bases and J dropped 2; count of bases not matched to a gene: 8. There are 16 residues in the CDR3. The CDR3 reads CASSFVLASATDTQYF. CDR3 nucleotide sequence: TGTGCCAGCAGTTTTGTACTAGCGAGTGCCACAGATACGCAGTATTTT.

This clonotype was detected only a few times. J is TRBJ1-2 and V is TRBV5-1, with 7 nucleotides matching TRBD1. Germline CDR1 and CDR2: SGHRS and YFSETQ. V was pared by 4 bases and J by 0 bases, with 9 bases of the junction left unmatched. The CDR3 has 16 residues. DNA of the CDR3: TGCGCCAGCAGCCCCGGGACAGCGACTCCTAACTATGGCTACACCTTC. It yields the protein CASSPGTATPNYGYTF.

This clonotype was seen only a few times. The chain carries TRBV6-7 and TRBJ2-1; possibly TRBD1 for D (6 bases). TRBV6-7 is reported as an ORF; its role is uncertain. Trimming stripped 3 bases from V and 8 bases from J, with 17 bases between. This CDR3 has 15 residues. CDR3 coding DNA: TGTGCCAGCAGTTATTCCATACAGGGTGAGGATGAGCAGTTCTTC. It yields the protein CASSYSIQGEDEQFF.

A remark on this clonotype: The junction departs from germline at one end; a sequencing error may be responsible. The chain uses TRBV9 and TRBJ2-1; 9 bases are a match to TRBD1. Germline CDR1 SGDLS, CDR2 YYNGEE. The CDR3 is 14 residues long. CDR3: CAGSRDRDDNEQFF. The CDR3, as DNA: TGTGCCGGCAGCCGGGACAGGGACGACAATGAGCAGTTCTTC.

The CDR3: CASSTDSTDTQYF. CDR3 bases: TGTGCCAGCAGTACCGACAGTACAGATACGCAGTATTTT. The J gene is TRBJ2-3, the V gene TRBV12-3 or TRBV12-4; D is perhaps TRBD1 (5 bases). V was cut by 5 bases and J by 3 bases, with 9 bases left in between. CDR3 length: 13 residues.

The chain carries TRBV2 and TRBJ2-6; D is tentatively TRBD1 or TRBD2 (5 bases each). The CDR3 runs 15 residues. Germline V gives CDR1 SNHLY, CDR2 FYNNEI. V shed 11 bases and J shed 0 bases, with 14 bases lying between them. This CDR3 reads CARRDRLSGANVLTF. The DNA of the CDR3 is TGTGCCCGCCGGGACCGGCTCTCTGGGGCCAACGTCCTGACTTTC.

The sample holds a few counts of this clonotype. The chain combines TRBV2 with TRBJ1-2; no clear D. V gave up 3 bases and J gave up 6 bases, with 11 bases separating them. This CDR3 has 13 residues. Germline CDR1 and CDR2: SNHLY and FYNNEI. The CDR3 sequence is CASSDFSPNGYTF. For the CDR3, the DNA is TGTGCCAGCAGTGATTTTAGTCCCAATGGCTACACCTTC.

This clonotype was detected ten times or more. This sequence joins TRBV12-3 or TRBV12-4 and TRBJ2-3, with D uncertain. With 6 bases removed from V and 2 bases from J, the gap between germline ends came to 12 bases. The CDR3 loop spans 14 amino acids. The CDR3 loop reads CASSPYDPTDTQYF. Here the CDR3 DNA reads TGTGCCAGCAGCCCATACGACCCCACAGATACGCAGTATTTT.

The chain employs TRBV12-5 and TRBJ2-7; TRBD1 agrees at 7 bases. The V and J ends lost 6 bases and 10 bases, in that order; junction bases with no gene match: 12. Germline assignment: CDR1 LGHNT and CDR2 FRNRAP. This CDR3 is built from 13 residues. CDR3 coding DNA: TGTGCTAGTGGGCCGACCCCAGGGGGTACCCAGTACTTC. Protein sequence: CASGPTPGGTQYF.

The chain has TRBV20-1 and TRBJ1-2; D gene ambiguous. V dropped 0 bases and J dropped 4 bases, with 9 bases sitting between them. The CDR3 has 13 amino acids. Germline CDR1 is DFQATT and CDR2 is SNEGSKA (reference sequence). The CDR3, as DNA: TGCAGTGCTAGAGAGCCGACCGGCTATGGCTACACCTTC. Encoded protein: CSAREPTGYGYTF.

CDR3 sequence: CASSPTPTGGSGGGYTF. CDR3 nucleotides: TGTGCCAGCAGCCCGACACCGACAGGGGGCTCGGGTGGTGGCTACACCTTC. The chain couples TRBV13 to TRBJ1-2; 10 nucleotides agree with TRBD1. The CDR3 consists of 17 residues. The V segment lost 5 bases and the J segment 7 bases; nucleotides outside the gene matches: 16. Germline assignment: CDR1 PRHDT and CDR2 FYEKMQ (reference sequence).

In this sample, this clonotype turned up many times. The rearrangement joins TRBV20-1 to TRBJ2-3, with D perhaps TRBD1 (5 bases). This CDR3 spans 14 amino acids. Trimming took off 6 bases at V and 4 bases at J, with 17 bases between the two ends. The germline CDR1 and CDR2 sequences are DFQATT and SNEGSKA (reference sequence). CDR3 region: CSAGQKLGADTQYF. Written as DNA, the CDR3 is TGCAGTGCAGGACAAAAGCTGGGCGCAGATACGCAGTATTTT.

This rearrangement joins TRBV20-1 to TRBJ2-4, with D perhaps TRBD1 or TRBD2 (7 bases each). The DNA end is more similar to TRBJ2-7, so the J call may be wrong. The CDR3 is made up of 14 amino acids. Germline values: CDR1 DFQATT, CDR2 SNEGSKA (reference sequence). The CDR3 sequence is CSAHSGGVDVEQYF. DNA for the CDR3: TGCAGTGCCCACTCAGGGGGGGTGGATGTCGAGCAGTACTTC.

This clonotype was found once. The chain joins TRBV9 to TRBJ1-3; the D gene is possibly TRBD1 (5 bases). Germline CDR1 SGDLS, CDR2 YYNGEE. The CDR3 has 15 residues. Trimming cost V 2 bases and J 4 bases, with 13 bases left between them. The CDR3 reads CASSVGLEAGNTIYF. CDR3 coding DNA: TGTGCCAGCAGCGTGGGGCTTGAGGCGGGAAACACCATATATTTT.

This chain links TRBV7-2 with TRBJ2-3, with D unclear. The V end lost 4 bases, the J end lost 4 bases, and 15 bases lay between the germline ends. CDR1 is SGHTA and CDR2 is FQGNSA in the germline V gene. This CDR3 is 15 amino acids long. The CDR3 loop reads CASSSQEYTSDTQYF. For the CDR3, the DNA is TGTGCCAGCAGCTCCCAGGAGTATACGTCAGATACGCAGTATTTT.

The rearrangement joins TRBV30 to TRBJ1-4, with 8 bases identical to TRBD1. The V and J ends lost 4 bases and 8 bases, in that order; junction bases with no gene match: 15. This CDR3 region has 16 residues. Per germline, CDR1 GTSNPN and CDR2 SVGIG (reference sequence). CDR3 in DNA: TGTGCCTGGAACACCGGGGGGACAGGCGAGCGGGAAAAACTGTTTTTT. The encoded protein is CAWNTGGTGEREKLFF.

The chain is built from TRBV6-4 and TRBJ2-5; D perhaps matches TRBD1 (6 bases). This CDR3 comprises 15 residues. Germline V gives CDR1 MRHNA, CDR2 SNTAGT. V was trimmed by 3 bases and J by 1 base, leaving 12 bases between them. The CDR3 loop reads CASSEGAGPQETQYF. CDR3 nucleotide sequence: TGTGCCAGCAGTGAGGGGGCAGGACCCCAAGAGACCCAGTACTTC.

This clonotype appeared many times. The genes are TRBV12-3 or TRBV12-4 and TRBJ2-7; D possibly corresponds to TRBD2 (5 bases). The ends were cut back, 10 bases at V and 6 bases at J, with 25 bases in the middle. This CDR3 has 15 amino acids. The CDR3 nucleotides are TGTGCCATCAATATTAGGGCCGGGGTTGAGGGCGAGCAGTACTTC. Translation: CAINIRAGVEGEQYF.

The V call is TRBV20-1, the J call TRBJ2-7, with 7 nucleotides matching TRBD1. V was pared by 5 bases and J by 2 bases, with 3 bases of the junction left unmatched. Germline CDR1 and CDR2: DFQATT and SNEGSKA (reference sequence). The CDR3 contains 12 residues. Written as DNA, the CDR3 is TGCAGTGCTCCGGGACAGCCCTACGAGCAGTACTTC. Protein: CSAPGQPYEQYF.

Concerning this clonotype itself: At one end, the junction sequence differs from germline, possibly due to a read error. J is TRBJ1-1 and V is TRBV5-1; no reliable D call. The length of the CDR3 is 15 residues. Germline values: CDR1 SGHRS, CDR2 YFSETQ. In DNA form, the CDR3 reads TGCGCCAGCAGCCCACGGCCCCGGGAGAACACTGACGCTTTCTTT. Residues: CASSPRPRENTDAFF.

The V and J genes are TRBV14 and TRBJ1-1; D uncertain. CDR3 size: 15 residues. Deletions cut 0 bases from V and 11 bases from J, with 19 bases between. Looked up from germline, CDR1 is SGHDN and CDR2 is FVKESK. The CDR3 sequence: CASSQDPSLSTGAFF. In DNA, the CDR3 is TGTGCCAGCAGCCAAGATCCCAGCCTTTCTACGGGGGCTTTCTTT.

This clonotype was seen repeatedly, ten times or more. The genes are TRBV20-1 and TRBJ2-5; D ambiguous. V lost 1 base and J lost 4, with 7 bases in between. CDR3 size: 12 residues. Germline assignment: CDR1 DFQATT and CDR2 SNEGSKA (reference sequence). The CDR3 protein is CSARGPRETQYF. The DNA of the CDR3 is TGCAGTGCTAGAGGGCCCAGAGAGACCCAGTACTTC.

This clonotype has only a few counts. The chain joins TRBV7-9 to TRBJ2-5, with D unresolved. This CDR3 contains 15 residues. Germline values: CDR1 SEHNR, CDR2 FQNEAQ (reference sequence). Trimming left V 0 bases short and J 5 bases short, with 13 bases between. As DNA, the CDR3 is TGTGCCAGCAGCTTAGCCCTTTGGAACCGGGAGACCCAGTACTTC. Amino acid sequence: CASSLALWNRETQYF.

This clonotype came up once. The V gene is TRBV5-1, the J gene TRBJ2-1; weak D call: TRBD1 (5 bases). V was cut by 3 bases and J by 7 bases, with 17 bases left in between. CDR3 length: 15 amino acids. Germline assignment: CDR1 SGHRS and CDR2 YFSETQ. The CDR3 sequence: CASSSQGGLRNEQFF. The CDR3 nucleotides are TGCGCCAGCAGCTCCCAGGGTGGGCTGAGGAATGAGCAGTTCTTC.

The chain carries TRBV27 and TRBJ2-3; D gene uncertain. The CDR3 totals 14 residues. Germline CDR1 MNHEY, CDR2 SMNVEV (reference sequence). V lost 3 bases and J lost 9, with 16 bases in between. As DNA, the CDR3 is TGTGCCAGCAGTTTTACCCCGACCTCCGCCACGCAGTATTTT. This codes for CASSFTPTSATQYF.

This clonotype was found many times. The chain combines TRBV29-1 with TRBJ1-1; D may be TRBD1 (6 bases). CDR3 length: 17 amino acids. CDR1 SQVTM and CDR2 ANQGSEA come from the germline V gene. The germline V and J ends were trimmed by 4 bases and 0 bases, with 21 bases remaining between them. The CDR3 region has the DNA TGCAGCGTTGCAGGGACACCTATCAGGGGCATGAACACTGAAGCTTTCTTT. Translating gives CSVAGTPIRGMNTEAFF.

The chain is built from TRBV14 and TRBJ2-1; no clear D. The V and J ends lost 0 bases and 0 bases respectively, with 9 bases between them. The CDR3 is 16 amino acids. Per germline, CDR1 SGHDN and CDR2 FVKESK. The chain's CDR3 is CASSQDLGYSYNEQFF. Here the CDR3 DNA reads TGTGCCAGCAGCCAAGATCTAGGGTACTCCTACAATGAGCAGTTCTTC.